This TCR beta chain is from a study of blood T cell repertoires in COVID-19. For the study at large: Donors in the United States, Italy and Spain gave samples during acute or convalescent COVID-19. T cells, B-cell-depleted T cells, or PBMCs supplied cDNA or gDNA.

Per the study methods: Estimated nucleated cell counts came from reference gene primer amplification. Generated by immunoSEQ multiplex PCR, the TCRdb table keeps only in-frame clones and is missing some. The DNA gave D and trimming, while V, J and clone size come from that table. The sample lists approximately 210,000 clones; roughly 94% were seen once. CDR1 and CDR2 from the germline V gene are SGHRS and YFSETQ. Trimming took 4 bases from V and 3 from J; bases not matched to a gene: 4. The CDR3 has 14 amino acids. The sample was peripheral blood. This chain uses TRBV5-1 with TRBJ2-4; 7 nucleotides agree with TRBD1. The receptor's source is a man aged 25 to 40 with acute or convalescent COVID-19. The CDR3 bases are TGCGCCAGCAGCCTCGGGACAGTCAAAAACATTCAGTACTTC. Protein sequence: CASSLGTVKNIQYF.